This TCR beta chain is from a study of identifying expanded T cells in peripheral blood. Study conclusions and caveats: Across healthy donors, higher total template counts meant significantly greater roughly two-week count variance.

The CDR3 loop spans 15 amino acids. Trimming at V came to 5 bases and at J to 1 base, leaving 5 bases not matched to a gene. Germline CDR1 and CDR2: MNHNY and SVGAGI (reference sequence). A single count supports this clone. Its target is not known. Assay: immunoSEQ multiplex PCR; the TCRdb copy retains only in-frame clones and omits some. The sample has under 95,000 clones; 89% are singletons. The V and J genes are TRBV6-6 and TRBJ2-7, with 10 bases matching TRBD2. Sequenced input: blood. The sequence was obtained from a person between 18 and 70 years old in good health. The CDR3 spells CASSLWTSGSYEQYF. CDR3 coding DNA: TGTGCCAGCAGTCTCTGGACTAGCGGATCCTACGAGCAGTACTTC.